Listed below are T cell receptor beta chains from one sample, sequenced in a study of shared T cell receptors in the human thymus. Clones were read by immunoSEQ multiplex PCR, and TCRdb kept only the in-frame ones, dropping some. The sample holds hundreds of thousands of clones; around 78% are singletons and the top ten take about 0.014%. Separately, the same data were catalogued under a study of human thymus T cells.

Sequenced material: thymocytes. The source of these receptors is a boy in the first two years of life with a congenital heart defect. CDR3s include the opening cysteine and the closing phenylalanine or tryptophan. The D gene is left open where the match is weak. A row's size may be missing; if present it is once, few, many or a size class.

length	J	D	size	V	DNA	CDR3
16	TRBJ1-3	TRBD1	few	TRBV25-1	TGTGCCAGCAGTCGTGGGACAGATGACTCTGGAAACACCATATATTTT	CASSRGTDDSGNTIYF
15	TRBJ2-7	NA	NA	TRBV28	TGTGCCAGCAGTTTATACGGGCAGGGCTCCTACGAGCAGTACTTC	CASSLYGQGSYEQYF
15	TRBJ2-7	NA	NA	TRBV11-2	TGTGCCAGCAGTTCCAATGGGGGGGGGCAGTACGAGCAGTACTTC	CASSSNGGGQYEQYF
16	TRBJ2-7	TRBD2	once	TRBV15	TGTGCCACCAGCAGGGGGAGCGGGAGTAGCCCCTACGAGCAGTACTTC	CATSRGSGSSPYEQYF
17	TRBJ2-1	TRBD2	NA	TRBV5-6	TGTGCCAGCAGCTTGGAGGGACTAGCGGGAGGCGACAATGAGCAGTTCTTC	CASSLEGLAGGDNEQFF
15	TRBJ1-2	NA	NA	TRBV11-2	TGTGCCAGCAGCTTAGATCTGTGGAGTCACTATGGCTACACCTTC	CASSLDLWSHYGYTF
17	TRBJ2-7	NA	NA	TRBV5-1	TGCGCCAGCAGCTTGTGGTCTGCGCGGGACTCTAACTACGAGCAGTACTTC	CASSLWSARDSNYEQYF
15	TRBJ1-5	TRBD1	NA	TRBV19	TGTGCCAGTAGTATGTGGGACAGCCTCAATCAGCCCCAGCATTTT	CASSMWDSLNQPQHF
14	TRBJ2-1	NA	NA	TRBV5-1	TGCGCCAGCAGCTCCGGACAGACCTTCAATGAGCAGTTCTTC	CASSSGQTFNEQFF
12	TRBJ1-1	NA	NA	TRBV18	TGTGCCAGCTCAGGCGGCGGCACTGAAGCTTTCTTT	CASSGGGTEAFF
15	TRBJ2-5	NA	once	TRBV11-3	TGTGCCAGCAGCTTAGATGCTGCGGGGCAAGAGACCCAGTACTTC	CASSLDAAGQETQYF
14	TRBJ1-5	NA	few	TRBV19	TGTGCCAGTAGTATAGAAGGAGGTAATCAGCCCCAGCATTTT	CASSIEGGNQPQHF
12	TRBJ2-1	NA	few	TRBV6-1	TGTGCCAGCAGCGCGAGCGGCAATGAGCAGTTCTTC	CASSASGNEQFF